This T cell receptor (beta chain) was identified during a study of CD8 T cells in ankylosing spondylitis. Overall study findings and caveats: Characteristic of ankylosing spondylitis blood, it appeared, was a TCR beta motif comprising roughly 8 highly homologous variants. A subset of motif variants has previously been described in the synovial fluid and blood of reactive arthritis. Those disease-linked clones were CD8+; they were also relatively rare in peripheral blood. It was reported that disease-linked clones were significantly enriched in matched ankylosing spondylitis synovial fluid.

In this sample, this clonotype turned up a few times. Its antigen is unknown. V was trimmed by 4 bases and J by 0 bases, leaving 10 bases between them. CDR3 size: 15 residues. CDR1 is SGDLS, CDR2 YYNGEE, per germline. Each TCR beta library was made by quantitative 5'-RACE that incorporated molecular barcodes. TCRdb re-called the 5' RACE reads with MiXCR, one entry per CDR3 protein. The table has some 330,000 distinct CDR3 sequences, around 8% seen once. The chain joins TRBV9 to TRBJ2-2; D gene unclear. This TCR derives from a male donor with ankylosing spondylitis. Sequenced material: blood, either unsorted or a sorted T cell fraction (not recorded which). The CDR3 nucleotides are TGTGCCAGCAGCCCTCGACTGACGAACACCGGGGAGCTGTTTTTT. Translating it yields CASSPRLTNTGELFF.